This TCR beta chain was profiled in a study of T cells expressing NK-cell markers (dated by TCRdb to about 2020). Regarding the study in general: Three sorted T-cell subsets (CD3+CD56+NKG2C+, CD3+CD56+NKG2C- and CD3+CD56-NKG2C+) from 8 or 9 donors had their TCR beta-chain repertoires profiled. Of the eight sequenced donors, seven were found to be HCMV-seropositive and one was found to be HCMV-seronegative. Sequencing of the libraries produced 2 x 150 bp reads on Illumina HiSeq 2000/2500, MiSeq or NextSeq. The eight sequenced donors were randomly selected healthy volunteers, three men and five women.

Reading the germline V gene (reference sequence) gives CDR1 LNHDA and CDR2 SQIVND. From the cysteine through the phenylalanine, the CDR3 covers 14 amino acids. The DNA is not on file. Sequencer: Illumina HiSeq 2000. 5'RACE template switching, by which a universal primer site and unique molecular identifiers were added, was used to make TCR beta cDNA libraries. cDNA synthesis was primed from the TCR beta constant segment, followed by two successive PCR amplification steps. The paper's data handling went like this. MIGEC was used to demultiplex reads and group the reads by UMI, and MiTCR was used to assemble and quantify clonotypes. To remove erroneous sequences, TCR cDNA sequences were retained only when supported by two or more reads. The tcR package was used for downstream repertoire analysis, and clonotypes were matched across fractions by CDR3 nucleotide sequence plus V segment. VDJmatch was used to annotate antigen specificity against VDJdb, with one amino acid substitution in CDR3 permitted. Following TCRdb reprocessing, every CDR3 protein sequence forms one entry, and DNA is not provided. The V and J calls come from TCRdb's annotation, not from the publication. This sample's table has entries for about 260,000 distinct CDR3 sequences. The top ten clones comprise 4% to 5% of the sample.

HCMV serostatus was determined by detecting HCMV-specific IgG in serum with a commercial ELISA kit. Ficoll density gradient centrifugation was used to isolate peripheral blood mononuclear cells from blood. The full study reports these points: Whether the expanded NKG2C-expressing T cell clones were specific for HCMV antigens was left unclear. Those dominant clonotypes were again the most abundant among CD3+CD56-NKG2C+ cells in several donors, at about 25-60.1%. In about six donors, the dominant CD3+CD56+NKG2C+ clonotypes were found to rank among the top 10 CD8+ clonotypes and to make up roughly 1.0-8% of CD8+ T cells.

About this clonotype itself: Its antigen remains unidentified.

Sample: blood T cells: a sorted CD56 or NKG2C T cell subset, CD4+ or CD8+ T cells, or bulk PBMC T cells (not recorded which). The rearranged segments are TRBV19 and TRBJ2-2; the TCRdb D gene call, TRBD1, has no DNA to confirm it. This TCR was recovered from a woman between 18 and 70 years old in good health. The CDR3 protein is CASSLGTDTGELFF. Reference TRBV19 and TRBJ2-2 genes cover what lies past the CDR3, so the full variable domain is DGGITQSPKYLFRKEGQNVTLSCEQNLNHDAMYWYRQDPGQGLRLIYYSQIVNDFQKGDIAEGYSVSREKKESFPLTVTSAQKNPTAFYLCASSLGTDTGELFFGEGSRLTVL.